This T cell receptor beta chain was captured by sequencing in a study of human T cells and chemical hapten exposure. Background on the study: Throughout a study of 20 to 30 weeks, patients underwent weekly scalp administration of diphenylcyclopropenone doses.

The time point here: pre-sensitization, week 0. Treatment given: therapeutic diphenylcyclopropenone sensitization with weekly scalp DPC. This clonotype was detected only a few times. Each cDNA molecule in the library carried unique molecular identifiers. Original processing notes: Sample-level TCR yields exhibited a median of approximately 96,000, with a range of about 23,224 to 700,000. Each CDR3 protein is one row after TCRdb ran MiXCR on the RACE reads. The V and J calls follow TCRdb's processing rather than the paper's. The data show approximately 400,000 distinct CDR3 sequences, approximately 5.1% seen once. Unmatched junction bases numbered 6, after V lost 4 bases and J lost 8 bases. Germline V gene data show CDR1 as SGDLS and CDR2 as YYNGEE. CDR3 length: 13 amino acids.

V and J are TRBV9 and TRBJ2-1; 7 positions agree with TRBD2. The sequence was collected from a woman between 50 and 59 years old with alopecia areata. Some clones in this sample may be carry-over from other donors' samples. The sample was whole blood, taken in connection with sensitization to the hapten diphenylcyclopropenone (DPC). The CDR3 loop is CASSSTSTDEQFF. CDR3 nucleotide sequence: TGTGCCAGCAGCTCGACTAGCACCGATGAGCAGTTCTTC.